A single sample is the source of the 20 T cell receptor beta chains below, sequenced in a study of PD-L1 blockade in urothelial cancer. Only in-frame clones appear in the TCRdb table, and some are missing; sequencing was by immunoSEQ multiplex PCR. This table holds 45,000 to 65,000 clones, roughly 84% found once. The sample consisted of PBMCs, taken around atezolizumab (anti-PD-L1) treatment. These receptors were collected from a man aged 40-49 years with urothelial cancer.

This clone was detected only once. This chain joins TRBV5-4 and TRBJ1-2, with D unresolved. Trimming pared 0 bases from V and 0 bases from J, leaving 12 bases between. The germline V gene encodes CDR1 SGHNT and CDR2 YYREEE (reference sequence). The CDR3 covers 16 residues. This CDR3 reads CASSLGSFQTNYGYTF. DNA of the CDR3: TGTGCCAGCAGCTTGGGGTCGTTTCAGACTAACTATGGCTACACCTTC.

The J gene is TRBJ2-3, the V gene TRBV12-5; TRBD1 matches 7 bases. J was trimmed by 2 bases and V by 5 bases; bases with no gene match: 7. Per the germline V gene, CDR1 is LGHNT and CDR2 is FRNRAP. This CDR3 is built from 15 residues. The CDR3 bases are TGTGCTAGTGGTCACGGACAGGCTAACACAGATACGCAGTATTTT. Protein product: CASGHGQANTDTQYF. The whole variable domain, remainder taken from reference TRBV12-5 and TRBJ2-3, is DARVTQTPRHKVTEMGQEVTMRCQPILGHNTVFWYRQTMMQGLELLAYFRNRAPLDDSGMPKDRFSAEMPDATLATLKIQPSEPRDSAVYFCASGHGQANTDTQYFGPGTRLTVL.

The J gene is TRBJ1-1, the V gene TRBV19, with a tentative D call TRBD1 (5 bases). CDR3 length: 14 residues. Trimming removed 2 bases at V and 6 bases at J, with 13 bases between. The germline gives CDR1 LNHDA, CDR2 SQIVND (reference sequence). In nucleotides, the CDR3 is TGTGCCAGTAGTATAATGGGGGGAGGGGCTGAAGCTTTCTTT. Its protein is CASSIMGGGAEAFF.

J is TRBJ2-2 and V is TRBV11-2; 9 bases align to TRBD2. With V trimmed by 1 base and J by 6 bases, 6 bases remained unmatched. This CDR3 spans 16 amino acids. Germline values: CDR1 SGHAT, CDR2 FQNNGV. The CDR3, as DNA: TGTGCCAGCAGCTTAGTAGGCGGGAGGGCCCCCGGGGAGCTGTTTTTT. The encoded protein is CASSLVGGRAPGELFF.

This clone is judged medium-sized. The chain uses TRBV21-1 and TRBJ1-5. TRBV21-1 is labeled a pseudogene. This CDR3 spans 14 amino acids. The CDR3 loop is CASSKGGARQPQHF. The CDR3 nucleotides are TGTGCCAGCAGCAAGGGAGGGGCGAGGCAGCCCCAGCATTTT.

The chain uses TRBV19 and TRBJ2-1, with 8 nucleotides matching TRBD2. With 3 bases clipped from V and 0 bases from J, the junction kept 10 bases outside the gene matches. The CDR3 spans 18 residues. Germline-derived CDR1 and CDR2 are LNHDA and SQIVND (reference sequence). CDR3 nucleotides: TGTGCCAGTAGTATCGAAAAACTAGCGGTTCCCTCCTACAATGAGCAGTTCTTC. This encodes CASSIEKLAVPSYNEQFF.

The chain uses TRBV5-4 and TRBJ2-3; 10 nucleotides align to TRBD1. This CDR3 comprises 15 residues. The V gene's germline CDR1 is SGHNT and CDR2 YYREEE (reference sequence). After removal of 5 bases from V and 1 base from J, the junction contained 4 bases not matched to a gene. CDR3 residues: CASSSDRGGTDTQYF. CDR3 in DNA: TGTGCCAGCAGTTCGGACAGGGGGGGCACAGATACGCAGTATTTT.

V gene TRBV30 combines with J gene TRBJ2-1; TRBD1 matches 10 bases. The germline CDR1 and CDR2 sequences are GTSNPN and SVGIG (reference sequence). The CDR3 runs 16 residues. V was pared by 5 bases and J by 3 bases, with 10 bases of the junction left unmatched. The CDR3 sequence is CAWERSGQGGYNEQFF. CDR3 in DNA: TGTGCCTGGGAAAGGAGTGGACAGGGGGGCTACAATGAGCAGTTCTTC.

This chain links TRBV5-6 with TRBJ2-1, with 14 bases aligning to TRBD2. Germline V gene sequence: CDR1 SGHDT, CDR2 YYEEEE. This CDR3 has 17 amino acids. V lost 3 bases to trimming and J lost 7 bases; unmatched junction nucleotides: 9. The CDR3 region has the DNA TGTGCCAGCAGCTCCCCTCGAGGGACTAGCGGGAGAAATGAGCAGTTCTTC. It translates to CASSSPRGTSGRNEQFF.

This chain joins TRBV6-5 and TRBJ2-7; 10 bases match TRBD2. The germline V gene has CDR1 MNHEY and CDR2 SVGAGI. The CDR3 extends over 15 amino acids. V gave up 0 bases and J gave up 6 bases; unmatched junction bases: 5. CDR3: CASSYSFSGRSEQYF. CDR3 nucleotide sequence: TGTGCCAGCAGTTACTCGTTTAGCGGGAGGAGCGAGCAGTACTTC.

This chain links TRBV19 with TRBJ2-5; D may be TRBD1 (7 bases). Germline V gene data show CDR1 as LNHDA and CDR2 as SQIVND (reference sequence). The CDR3 is 17 amino acids. V was pared by 6 bases and J by 6 bases, with 26 bases between. DNA of the CDR3: TGTGCCAGTAGCCCTGTACTGCGGGACAAAAGGGGGCAGACCCAGTACTTC. Protein: CASSPVLRDKRGQTQYF.

As for this clone: One end of the junction fails to match germline, which may point to a read error. The chain links TRBV27 to TRBJ2-4; 10 nucleotides line up with TRBD2. This CDR3 comprises 17 residues. Looked up from germline, CDR1 is MNHEY and CDR2 is SMNVEV (reference sequence). CDR3 region: CANSSQLAGTSKNIQYF. CDR3 in DNA: TGTGCCAACAGTAGTCAACTAGCGGGAACTTCGAAAAACATTCAGTACTTC.

The V gene is TRBV5-1, the J gene TRBJ2-2; TRBD1 matches 9 bases. Per germline, CDR1 SGHRS and CDR2 YFSETQ. The trim removed 2 bases at V and 6 bases at J, leaving 8 bases unmatched. This CDR3 contains 16 residues. The CDR3: CASSLIPGQGSGELFF. The CDR3 region has the DNA TGCGCCAGCAGCTTAATTCCGGGACAGGGTTCCGGGGAGCTGTTTTTT.

This clone was counted once. The chain employs TRBV6-5 and TRBJ2-2, with 12 bases identical to TRBD1. With V trimmed by 2 bases and J by 6 bases, 1 base remained unmatched. CDR1 and CDR2 (germline): MNHEY, SVGAGI. The CDR3 totals 15 residues. CDR3: CASSYRDRGPGELFF. As DNA, the CDR3 is TGTGCCAGCAGTTACAGGGACAGGGGGCCCGGGGAGCTGTTTTTT.

This clone was detected only a few times. CDR3 coding DNA: TGTGCCAGCAGCTTTAACCGGGACAGGGGATTAGAATCCTACGAGCAGTACTTC. Translated, it gives CASSFNRDRGLESYEQYF. The rearrangement joins TRBV5-4 to TRBJ2-7; 10 bases line up with TRBD1. The J segment lost 1 base and the V segment lost 2 bases, leaving 12 bases of the junction unmatched. This CDR3 spans 18 amino acids. CDR1 and CDR2 from the germline V gene are SGHNT and YYREEE (reference sequence). The full variable domain, completed using reference TRBV5-4 and TRBJ2-7, is ETGVTQSPTHLIKTRGQQVTLRCSSQSGHNTVSWYQQALGQGPQFIFQYYREEENGRGNFPPRFSGLQFPNYSSELNVNALELDDSALYLCASSFNRDRGLESYEQYFGPGTRLTVT.

The chain carries TRBV6-5 and TRBJ1-4, with D unclear. V lost 0 bases, J lost 8 bases, and 7 bases lay in between. Germline V gives CDR1 MNHEY, CDR2 SVGAGI. This CDR3 has 13 residues. CDR3: CASSYSSWEKLFF. CDR3 DNA sequence: TGTGCCAGCAGTTACTCGAGCTGGGAAAAACTGTTTTTT.

The rearrangement links TRBV28 to TRBJ1-2, with TRBD1 matching 7 bases. Germline assignment: CDR1 MDHEN and CDR2 SYDVKM. Trimming cost V 8 bases and J 8 bases; bases outside gene matches: 8. CDR3 length equals 12 residues. CDR3 sequence reads: CASARQGGGYTF. The DNA for the CDR3 is TGTGCCAGCGCTAGACAGGGTGGGGGCTACACCTTC.

Here the CDR3 DNA reads TGTGCCAGCAGCCCCTTGGTGGGACTAGCGACAGATACGCAGTATTTT. Protein sequence: CASSPLVGLATDTQYF. The J gene is TRBJ2-3, the V gene TRBV7-6; TRBD2 agrees at 10 bases. The germline CDR1 and CDR2 sequences are SGHVS and FNYEAQ. This CDR3 is built from 16 residues. V lost 5 bases to trimming and J lost 3 bases; unmatched junction nucleotides: 8.

The chain uses TRBV5-4 and TRBJ2-7; 8 positions agree with TRBD1. J lost 3 bases, V lost 2 bases, and 1 base had no gene match. Germline CDR1 reads SGHNT; CDR2 reads YYREEE (reference sequence). CDR3 length equals 13 residues. CDR3: CASSFTGGYEQYF. In nucleotides, the CDR3 is TGTGCCAGCAGCTTTACAGGGGGCTACGAGCAGTACTTC.

The CDR3 loop reads CASSARGVDEQYF. The CDR3 DNA is TGTGCCAGTAGTGCCCGAGGAGTGGACGAGCAGTACTTC. The chain couples TRBV19 to TRBJ2-7, with D hard to call. The CDR3 is 13 amino acids. Germline values: CDR1 LNHDA, CDR2 SQIVND (reference sequence). The V end lost 5 bases, the J end lost 5 bases, and 13 bases lay between the germline ends.